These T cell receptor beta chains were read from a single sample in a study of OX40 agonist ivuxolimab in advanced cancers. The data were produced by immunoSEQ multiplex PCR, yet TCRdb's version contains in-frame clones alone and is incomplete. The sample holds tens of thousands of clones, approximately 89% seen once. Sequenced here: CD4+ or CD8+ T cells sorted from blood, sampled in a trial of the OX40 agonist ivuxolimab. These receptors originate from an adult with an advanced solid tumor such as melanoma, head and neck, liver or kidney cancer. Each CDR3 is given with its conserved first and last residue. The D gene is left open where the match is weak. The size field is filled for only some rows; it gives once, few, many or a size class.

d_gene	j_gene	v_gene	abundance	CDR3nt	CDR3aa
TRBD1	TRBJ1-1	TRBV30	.	TGTGCCTTGTACAGGGGGGACACTGAAGCTTTCTTT	CALYRGDTEAFF
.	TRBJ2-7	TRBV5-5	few	TGTGCCAGCAGCTTGAGGGAAGGCTACGAGCAGTACTTC	CASSLREGYEQYF
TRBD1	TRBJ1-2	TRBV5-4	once	TGTGCCAGCAGCCTTGGACAGGGGGTAATTTATGGCTACACCTTC	CASSLGQGVIYGYTF
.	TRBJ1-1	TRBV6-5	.	TGTGCCAGCAGTTACCACCCAAGGAACACTGAAGCTTTCTTT	CASSYHPRNTEAFF
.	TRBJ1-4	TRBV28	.	TGTGCCAGCTTCTCAAGGGGACCAGAAGAAAAACTGTTTTTT	CASFSRGPEEKLFF
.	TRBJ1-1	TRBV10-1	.	TGCGCCAGCAGTGGAGGGGGGTCGGCTGAAGCTTTCTTT	CASSGGGSAEAFF
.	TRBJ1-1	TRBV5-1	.	TGCGCCAGCAGACCAGAGTTCATGAACACTGAAGCTTTCTTT	CASRPEFMNTEAFF
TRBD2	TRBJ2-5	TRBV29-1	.	TGCAGCGTGGTAGCGGGGGGGCCGTCGGAGACCCAGTACTTC	CSVVAGGPSETQYF
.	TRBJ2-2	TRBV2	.	TGTGCCAGCAGTGGGGGATCCCACACCGGGGAGCTGTTTTTT	CASSGGSHTGELFF
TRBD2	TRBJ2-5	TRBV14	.	TGTGCCAGCAGCCAGTTCCGGGGGGATAAAGAGACCCAGTACTTC	CASSQFRGDKETQYF
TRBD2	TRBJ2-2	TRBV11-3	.	TGTGCCAGCAGCAGCGGGGCAGACACCGGGGAGCTGTTTTTT	CASSSGADTGELFF
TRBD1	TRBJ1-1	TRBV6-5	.	TGTGCCAGCAGTGAGACGGGACAGGGAGACGCTTTCTTT	CASSETGQGDAFF
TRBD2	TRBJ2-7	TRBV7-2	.	TGTGCCAGCAGCTGGGGACTAGCGGGGTCCGCCGAGCAGTACTTC	CASSWGLAGSAEQYF
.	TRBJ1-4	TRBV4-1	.	TGCGCCAGCAGCCGAGCGGGGGGCGGAGAAAAACTGTTTTTT	CASSRAGGGEKLFF
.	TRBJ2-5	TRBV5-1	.	TGCGCCAGCAGCTCCCAGGGGAGAGGGACCCAGTACTTC	CASSSQGRGTQYF
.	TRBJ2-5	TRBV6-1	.	TGTGCCAGCAGTGAAGCAGGCAGGGGAGAGACCCAGTACTTC	CASSEAGRGETQYF
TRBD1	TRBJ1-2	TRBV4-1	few	TGCGCCAGCAGCCGGGGGGACAGGGGGAACTATGGCTACACCTTC	CASSRGDRGNYGYTF
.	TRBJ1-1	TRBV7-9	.	TGTGCCAGCAGCTTTGGAGGGTACACTGAAGCTTTCTTT	CASSFGGYTEAFF
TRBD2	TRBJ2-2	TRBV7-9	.	TGTGCCAGCAGCTTAAGAGCGGGGGTATCCACCGGGGAGCTGTTTTTT	CASSLRAGVSTGELFF
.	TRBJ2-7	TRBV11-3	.	TGTGCCAGCAGCCGGACCAGGAGCTCCTACGAGCAGTACTTC	CASSRTRSSYEQYF
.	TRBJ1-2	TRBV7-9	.	TGTGCCAGCAGCCTAGAGGGGGGACCTAACTATGGCTACACCTTC	CASSLEGGPNYGYTF
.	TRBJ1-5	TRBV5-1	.	TGCGCCAGCAGCTTGGACGCATATCAGCCCCAGCATTTT	CASSLDAYQPQHF
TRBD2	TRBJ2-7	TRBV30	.	TGTGCCTGGAGTGGCCCCGGGGGGAACGAGCAGTACTTC	CAWSGPGGNEQYF
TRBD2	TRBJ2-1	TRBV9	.	TGTGCCAGCAGCGCCGCCGGGCGGGGGGCCGGGTGGAATGAGCAGTTCTTC	CASSAAGRGAGWNEQFF
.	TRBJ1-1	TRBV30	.	TGTGCCTGGAGGGTGATTGGTCTTCGAGCTTTCTTT	CAWRVIGLRAFF
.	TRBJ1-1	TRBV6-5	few	TGTGCCAGCAGTTCCTTCTCAGGCCAAGGGTCCACTGAAGCTTTCTTT	CASSSFSGQGSTEAFF
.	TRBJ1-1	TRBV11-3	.	TGTGCCAGCAGCCACGGGGGGGCCGGGAACACTGAAGCTTTCTTT	CASSHGGAGNTEAFF
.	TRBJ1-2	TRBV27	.	TGTGCCAGCAGTTCAGGCTATGGCTACACCTTC	CASSSGYGYTF
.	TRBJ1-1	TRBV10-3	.	TGTGCCATCAGTGAGTCCGCCCTTGGGGAAACTGAAGCTTTCTTT	CAISESALGETEAFF
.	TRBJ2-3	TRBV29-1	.	TGCAGCGTTGAGCCGGGGGCAGGAGAAGATACGCAGTATTTT	CSVEPGAGEDTQYF
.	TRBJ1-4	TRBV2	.	TGTGCCAGCAGTGTCTTCCTCTTGACAACTAATGAAAAACTGTTTTTT	CASSVFLLTTNEKLFF
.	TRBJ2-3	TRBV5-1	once	TGCGCCAGCAGCCCCTCAGGGAGCACAGATACGCAGTATTTT	CASSPSGSTDTQYF
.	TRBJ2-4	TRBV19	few	TGTGCCAGTAGTACCCCGTGGGCCAAAAACATTCAGTACTTC	CASSTPWAKNIQYF
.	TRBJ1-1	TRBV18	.	TGTGCCAGCTCACCACGACAAAATGCTGAAGCTTTCTTT	CASSPRQNAEAFF
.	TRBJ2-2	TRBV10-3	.	TGTGCCATCAGTGAGGTGGGGTCCGGGGAGCTGTTTTTT	CAISEVGSGELFF
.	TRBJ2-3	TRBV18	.	TGTGCCAGCTCACCACCGTGGGGAACCTCCGGGGAGGATACGCAGTATTTT	CASSPPWGTSGEDTQYF
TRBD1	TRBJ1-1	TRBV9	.	TGTGCCAGCAGCGGACAGGGCTGGGCCACTGAAGCTTTCTTT	CASSGQGWATEAFF
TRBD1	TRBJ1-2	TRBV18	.	TGTGCCAGCTCACCGGGACAGGACTATGGCTACACCTTC	CASSPGQDYGYTF
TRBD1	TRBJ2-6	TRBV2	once	TGTGCCAGCAGGGGACAGGGTTCTGGGGCCAACGTCCTGACTTTC	CASRGQGSGANVLTF
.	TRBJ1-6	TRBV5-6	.	TGTGCCAGCAGCTTGAACCGGGGGCGTTCACCCCTCCACTTT	CASSLNRGRSPLHF
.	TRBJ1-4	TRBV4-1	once	TGCGCCAGCAGCCAAGATCGGGGGGGGCGGGAACTGTTTTTT	CASSQDRGGRELFF